The clone carrying this T cell receptor beta chain was seen a few times. Its antigen is still unknown. The record originates from a study of CD8 T cells in ankylosing spondylitis. Findings and caveats of the study: Disease-linked clones were found to be CD8+ and relatively rare in peripheral blood. In synovial fluid and blood from reactive arthritis, some motif variants were previously reported. Reports say disease-linked clones showed up significantly more in matched ankylosing spondylitis synovial fluid. Seemingly characteristic of ankylosing spondylitis blood was a TCR beta motif consisting of about 8 highly homologous variants.

Trimming cost V 3 bases and J 3 bases, with 8 bases left between them. The CDR3 has 14 amino acids. CDR1 MDHEN and CDR2 SYDVKM come from the germline V gene. Quantitative molecular-barcoded 5'-RACE generated the TCR beta libraries. MiXCR, applied by TCRdb to the 5' RACE reads, yields one record per CDR3 protein. Of some 400,000 distinct CDR3 sequences in the sample, approximately 20% are singletons; the top ten hold roughly a sixth. The sequencing input was blood, either unsorted or a sorted T cell fraction (not recorded which). The chain joins TRBV28 to TRBJ2-2; D call uncertain. The sequence was obtained from a male donor with ankylosing spondylitis. CDR3 coding DNA: TGTGCCAGCAGTTTTCAGTGGGACACCGGGGAGCTGTTTTTT. Translating it yields CASSFQWDTGELFF.